This T cell receptor (beta chain) was recorded in a study of OX40 agonist ivuxolimab in advanced cancers. A word on this clone: Its antigen is currently unknown.

Produced via immunoSEQ multiplex PCR; TCRdb's table is partial and in-frame only. The sample holds 70,000 to 95,000 clones; 90% to 95% are singletons and the top ten take roughly 9.8%. The CDR3 contains 16 residues. V lost 4 bases and J lost 8; bases outside the gene matches: 13. The germline V gene has CDR1 LGHNA and CDR2 YSLEER. General observations from the study: Normalized expansion of T-cell clones was also low for some nonresponders.

The chain employs TRBV4-3 and TRBJ2-1, with 8 bases identical to TRBD2. The specimen comprised CD4+ or CD8+ T cells sorted from blood, sampled in a trial of the OX40 agonist ivuxolimab. The sequence derives from an adult with an advanced solid tumor such as melanoma, head and neck, liver or kidney cancer. The CDR3 DNA is TGCGCCAGCAGCCCTGGCGGCGGGAGGATCAGCGATGAGCAGTTCTTC. Translating gives CASSPGGGRISDEQFF.